Below, 24 T cell receptor beta chains from the same sample are listed, as sequenced in a study of shared clonotypes between healthy human individuals. Sequencing used immunoSEQ multiplex PCR; TCRdb keeps in-frame clones, though not all of them. The sample records more than 2,000,000 clones, more than 90% being singletons. Sequencing was performed on naive CD4+ T cells sorted from blood. Subset denoted: CD45RA+ positively selected. Source of these receptors: a man between 18 and 29 years old in good health.

The chain is built from TRBV7-9 and TRBJ2-3, with 7 bases aligning to TRBD2. The trim removed 7 bases at V and 4 bases at J, leaving 8 bases unmatched. CDR3 length equals 14 residues. The V gene's germline CDR1 is SEHNR and CDR2 FQNEAQ (reference sequence). The CDR3 DNA reads as TGTGCCAGCACAGCCCGGGGGGACGCAGATACGCAGTATTTT. Amino acid sequence: CASTARGDADTQYF.

The chain employs TRBV10-1 and TRBJ2-1; a weak D match, TRBD2 (5 bases). Germline lookup yields CDR1 WNHNN and CDR2 SYGVQD (reference sequence). The CDR3 extends over 13 amino acids. Trimming stripped 2 bases from V and 4 bases from J, with 6 bases between. DNA of the CDR3: TGCGCCAGCAGTGAGGACTATTACAATGAGCAGTTCTTC. Its protein product is CASSEDYYNEQFF.

This clone showed up just once. V gene TRBV5-1 combines with J gene TRBJ2-2, with 8 positions matching TRBD1. The CDR3 has 15 amino acids. With V trimmed by 4 bases and J by 1 base, 3 bases remained unmatched. Germline-derived CDR1 and CDR2 are SGHRS and YFSETQ. CDR3 sequence: CASSAGTGNTGELFF. In nucleotides, the CDR3 is TGCGCCAGCAGCGCCGGGACAGGGAACACCGGGGAGCTGTTTTTT.

As to this clone: Other DNA sequences in this specimen translate into the identical CDR3. This chain connects TRBV7-9 to TRBJ2-3; D uncertain. Per germline, CDR1 SEHNR and CDR2 FQNEAQ (reference sequence). Trimming left V 1 base short and J 5 bases short, with 7 bases between. The length of the CDR3 is 13 residues. The CDR3 bases are TGTGCCAGCAGCTTAGAGAGTCGAGATACGCAGTATTTT. Protein product: CASSLESRDTQYF.

The rearrangement joins TRBV28 to TRBJ1-4; no clear D. CDR1 and CDR2 (germline): MDHEN, SYDVKM. This CDR3 contains 14 residues. The V end lost 0 bases, the J end lost 6 bases, and 8 bases lay between the germline ends. The CDR3 here is CASSLWDGDEKLFF. Written as DNA, the CDR3 is TGTGCCAGCAGTTTATGGGACGGGGATGAAAAACTGTTTTTT. The variable domain in full, with the rest retrieved from reference TRBV28 and TRBJ1-4, is DVKVTQSSRYLVKRTGEKVFLECVQDMDHENMFWYRQDPGLGLRLIYFSYDVKMKEKGDIPEGYSVSREKKERFSLILESASTNQTSMYLCASSLWDGDEKLFFGSGTQLSVL.

The V call is TRBV7-2, the J call TRBJ1-2; the match to TRBD1 covers 8 bases. CDR1 is SGHTA, CDR2 FQGNSA, per germline. The V and J ends lost 6 bases and 8 bases, in that order; junction bases with no gene match: 11. There are 14 residues in the CDR3. In DNA, the CDR3 is TGTGCCAGCAGTGGACAGGGAGTAGTAGAGGGCTACACCTTC. This gives the protein CASSGQGVVEGYTF.

V usage is TRBV4-1 and J usage is TRBJ2-1; D may match TRBD1 or TRBD2 (6 bases each). The germline gives CDR1 MGHRA, CDR2 YSYEKL. The CDR3 totals 17 residues. Trimming took 0 bases from V and 0 from J, leaving 12 bases between them. CDR3 region: CASSQERKGGSYNEQFF. As DNA, the CDR3 is TGCGCCAGCAGCCAAGAGAGGAAGGGGGGCTCCTACAATGAGCAGTTCTTC.

The chain joins TRBV10-1 to TRBJ2-5, with 9 bases identical to TRBD1. Germline values: CDR1 WNHNN, CDR2 SYGVQD (reference sequence). The CDR3 is 17 residues long. With 3 bases clipped from V and 1 base from J, the junction kept 9 bases outside the gene matches. The CDR3 sequence: CASSETGTGKVQETQYF. For the CDR3, the DNA is TGCGCCAGCAGTGAAACCGGGACAGGGAAGGTCCAAGAGACCCAGTACTTC.

V and J are TRBV2 and TRBJ2-2, with 10 bases aligning to TRBD2. The trim removed 6 bases at V and 6 bases at J, leaving 13 bases unmatched. The germline V gene encodes CDR1 SNHLY and CDR2 FYNNEI. This CDR3 contains 17 residues. As DNA, the CDR3 is TGTGCCAGCAGCGCAAGACCGGGACTAGCGTCCGCCGGGGAGCTGTTTTTT. Translated: CASSARPGLASAGELFF.

The rearrangement links TRBV5-1 to TRBJ2-7, with TRBD1 identical over 7 bases. The germline V gene has CDR1 SGHRS and CDR2 YFSETQ. V dropped 2 bases and J dropped 5; count of bases not matched to a gene: 4. This CDR3 has 13 residues. CDR3 residues: CASSFDRAHEQYF. The CDR3 region has the DNA TGCGCCAGCAGCTTCGACAGGGCCCACGAGCAGTACTTC.

V gene TRBV5-6 combines with J gene TRBJ2-1, with D possibly matching TRBD1 (6 bases). The CDR3 loop spans 13 amino acids. CDR1 and CDR2 from the germline V gene are SGHDT and YYEEEE. V was shortened by 4 bases and J by 6 bases, with 11 bases between the two germline ends. The CDR3 DNA is TGTGCCAGCAGCACCGGGACAAGCAATGAGCAGTTCTTC. Translating it yields CASSTGTSNEQFF.

The chain employs TRBV6-1 and TRBJ2-7; 9 bases are a match to TRBD2. CDR3 length: 16 amino acids. J was trimmed by 4 bases and V by 1 base; bases with no gene match: 8. Germline V gene lookup returns CDR1 MNHNS and CDR2 SASEGT. The CDR3 bases are TGTGCCAGCAGTGAAGGGCTAGCGGGACAAAGATACGAGCAGTACTTC. Encoded protein: CASSEGLAGQRYEQYF.

With regard to this clone: Additional DNA sequences in this sample encode the identical CDR3. This chain connects TRBV28 to TRBJ1-2; a possible D gene is TRBD1 (5 bases). The CDR3 contains 12 residues. The V gene lost 8 bases and the J gene lost 4 bases, with 11 bases spanning the gap. Germline V lookup: CDR1 MDHEN, CDR2 SYDVKM. CDR3 bases: TGTGCCAGCTCCGGGACGGTCTATGGCTACACCTTC. Its protein product is CASSGTVYGYTF.

The chain has TRBV5-6 and TRBJ2-3; D unclear. The V end was cut by 4 bases, the J end by 3 bases, with 9 bases between. Germline V lookup: CDR1 SGHDT, CDR2 YYEEEE. This CDR3 spans 13 amino acids. CDR3 coding DNA: TGTGCCAGCAGCCCGGTTTTAACAGATACGCAGTATTTT. This sequence encodes CASSPVLTDTQYF.

The chain combines TRBV7-2 with TRBJ2-6, with unresolved D. Trimming left V 1 base short and J 2 bases short, with 12 bases between. CDR1 and CDR2 from the germline V gene are SGHTA and FQGNSA. This CDR3 spans 17 amino acids. The CDR3 sequence: CASSLVPLITGANVLTF. CDR3 coding DNA: TGTGCCAGCAGCTTAGTACCCCTAATCACTGGGGCCAACGTCCTGACTTTC. The entire variable domain, with the rest obtained from reference TRBV7-2 and TRBJ2-6, is as follows: GAGVSQSPSNKVTEKGKDVELRCDPISGHTALYWYRQSLGQGLEFLIYFQGNSAPDKSGLPSDRFSAERTGGSVSTLTIQRTQQEDSAVYLCASSLVPLITGANVLTFGAGSRLTVL.

A word on this clone: This specimen includes other DNA sequences encoding the same CDR3. The gene calls are TRBV5-1 and TRBJ2-5; D gene uncertain. The CDR3 has 11 amino acids. V was trimmed by 4 bases and J by 3 bases, leaving 4 bases between them. In germline, CDR1 is SGHRS, CDR2 YFSETQ. Here the CDR3 reads CASSGKETQYF. As DNA, the CDR3 is TGCGCCAGCAGCGGAAAAGAGACCCAGTACTTC. Variable domain in full (rest from reference TRBV5-1 and TRBJ2-5): KAGVTQTPRYLIKTRGQQVTLSCSPISGHRSVSWYQQTPGQGLQFLFEYFSETQRNKGNFPGRFSGRQFSNSRSEMNVSTLELGDSALYLCASSGKETQYFGPGTRLLVL.

This chain connects TRBV2 to TRBJ1-6, with D perhaps matching TRBD1 (5 bases). CDR3 size: 12 residues. Trimming shortened V by 9 bases and J by 5 bases, and 8 bases separated the two germline ends. Germline-derived CDR1 and CDR2 are SNHLY and FYNNEI. The DNA of the CDR3 is TGTGCCAGTGACAGAAATAATTCACCCCTCCACTTT. Amino acids: CASDRNNSPLHF.

The chain combines TRBV18 with TRBJ2-5; TRBD2 aligns across 13 bases. The CDR3 length is 16 residues. V trimming: 0 bases; J trimming: 2 bases; junction bases outside the gene matches: 0. Germline V CDR1 and CDR2: KGHSH, LQKENI. The CDR3 bases are TGTGCCAGCTCACCACCGGGACTAGCGGGGCAAGAGACCCAGTACTTC. It encodes CASSPPGLAGQETQYF.

The CDR3 bases are TGTGCCAGCAGCCGAAGATTCCAAGAGACCCAGTACTTC. It encodes CASSRRFQETQYF. The chain has TRBV6-5 and TRBJ2-5, with no clear D. CDR3 length: 13 amino acids. The germline V gene has CDR1 MNHEY and CDR2 SVGAGI. With 6 bases removed from V and 1 base from J, the gap between germline ends came to 9 bases.

The rearrangement links TRBV18 to TRBJ2-7; the D call may be TRBD1 or TRBD2 (5 bases each). The V gene's germline CDR1 is KGHSH and CDR2 LQKENI. This CDR3 has 15 amino acids. The germline V and J ends were trimmed by 3 bases and 5 bases, with 17 bases remaining between them. The CDR3 region has the DNA TGTGCCAGCTCACCGCAGGGAGCCCTACAGGACGAGCAGTACTTC. Translating it yields CASSPQGALQDEQYF.

Points on this clone: Additional DNA sequences in this sample encode the identical CDR3. V is TRBV19 and J is TRBJ2-2; D is unclear. The CDR3 totals 14 residues. Trimming removed 3 bases at V and 0 bases at J, with 5 bases between. Germline V gene lookup returns CDR1 LNHDA and CDR2 SQIVND (reference sequence). CDR3 DNA sequence: TGTGCCAGTAGTATTGCCGCGAACACCGGGGAGCTGTTTTTT. Its translation: CASSIAANTGELFF.

J is TRBJ2-7 and V is TRBV4-3; 8 bases map to TRBD1. The CDR3 length is 19 residues. The germline V gene has CDR1 LGHNA and CDR2 YSLEER. V was pared by 1 base and J by 7 bases, with 21 bases of the junction left unmatched. The CDR3, as DNA: TGCGCCAGCAGCCAAGTGCGGGACAGGTCCTCTACCGTGGGTGGAGAGCAGTACTTC. This translates into CASSQVRDRSSTVGGEQYF.

Of note for this clone: This sample includes further DNA sequences coding for the same CDR3. V and J are TRBV6-5 and TRBJ2-2; D is undetermined. The CDR3 loop spans 14 amino acids. Deletions cut 0 bases from V and 4 bases from J, with 6 bases between. CDR1 is MNHEY, CDR2 SVGAGI, per germline. The CDR3 nucleotides read TGTGCCAGCAGTTACTCGAAGGGCACCGGGGAGCTGTTTTTT. It encodes CASSYSKGTGELFF.

This sequence joins TRBV28 and TRBJ2-4, with TRBD1 as a possible D gene (6 bases). V lost 3 bases and J lost 1, with 10 bases in between. This CDR3 comprises 15 residues. CDR1 and CDR2 from the germline V gene are MDHEN and SYDVKM. CDR3 nucleotide sequence: TGTGCCAGCAGTTTTCAGGGGCTGGCCAAAAACATTCAGTACTTC. It translates to CASSFQGLAKNIQYF.